The next 9 T cell receptor beta chains were all read from a single sample in a study of response to subunit inactivated influenza vaccine. TCRdb passed the RT-PCR reads through MiXCR, listing each CDR3 protein once. The sample carries 700,000 to 800,000 distinct CDR3 sequences, less than 20% recorded once. The sample in question was PBMCs from blood, obtained more than 4 days after vaccination. These receptors originate from a man aged 45-65 years who received an inactivated influenza vaccine.

This clonotype occurred a few times. The chain links TRBV9 to TRBJ2-5; 10 nucleotides match TRBD2. V shed 3 bases and J 3 bases; nucleotides not matched to a gene: 11. Germline V gene data show CDR1 as SGDLS and CDR2 as YYNGEE. The CDR3 extends over 17 amino acids. In DNA form, the CDR3 reads TGTGCCAGCAGCGAGCCCGCTAGCGGGAGACGGGAAGAGACCCAGTACTTC. Translation gives CASSEPASGRREETQYF. The entire variable domain, with the rest obtained from reference TRBV9 and TRBJ2-5, is as follows: DSGVTQTPKHLITATGQRVTLRCSPRSGDLSVYWYQQSLDQGLQFLIQYYNGEERAKGNILERFSAQQFPDLHSELNLSSLELGDSALYFCASSEPASGRREETQYFGPGTRLLVL.

The chain couples TRBV18 to TRBJ2-5, with 12 bases that match TRBD2. V was pared by 3 bases and J by 3 bases, with 2 bases of the junction left unmatched. The length of the CDR3 is 15 residues. The germline V gene encodes CDR1 KGHSH and CDR2 LQKENI. CDR3 sequence reads: CASSPTSGGKETQYF. CDR3 in DNA: TGTGCCAGCTCACCGACTAGCGGGGGAAAAGAGACCCAGTACTTC.

The chain combines TRBV20-1 with TRBJ2-2; 9 nucleotides agree with TRBD2. In germline, CDR1 is DFQATT, CDR2 SNEGSKA (reference sequence). The V and J ends lost 4 bases and 2 bases, in that order; junction bases with no gene match: 8. The CDR3 loop spans 16 amino acids. CDR3 sequence: CSAKGGLAGNTGELFF. CDR3 in DNA: TGCAGTGCTAAGGGTGGTCTAGCGGGAAACACCGGGGAGCTGTTTTTT.

J is TRBJ2-6 and V is TRBV18; possible D gene TRBD1, 5 bases. CDR1 and CDR2 (germline): KGHSH, LQKENI. The ends were cut back, 3 bases at V and 1 base at J, with 19 bases in the middle. This CDR3 contains 19 residues. CDR3 loop: CASSPGPVLVGSGANVLTF. The CDR3, as DNA: TGTGCCAGCTCACCGGGGCCTGTGCTCGTAGGTTCTGGGGCCAACGTCCTGACTTTC. The full variable domain, its missing parts supplied by reference TRBV18 and TRBJ2-6, is NAGVMQNPRHLVRRRGQEARLRCSPMKGHSHVYWYRQLPEEGLKFMVYLQKENIIDESGMPKERFSAEFPKEGPSILRIQQVVRGDSAAYFCASSPGPVLVGSGANVLTFGAGSRLTVL.

The V and J genes are TRBV3-1 and TRBJ2-1; TRBD2 might be the D (6 bases). CDR1 LGHDT and CDR2 YNNKEL come from the germline V gene (reference sequence). This CDR3 is built from 18 residues. V dropped 3 bases and J dropped 0 bases, with 18 bases sitting between them. CDR3: CASSQDSTSLSSYNEQFF. In DNA, the CDR3 is TGTGCCAGCAGCCAGGACTCCACTAGCTTAAGCTCCTACAATGAGCAGTTCTTC.

This clonotype was counted between two and nine times. The chain has TRBV6-5 and TRBJ1-3; D not resolved. CDR1 is MNHEY, CDR2 SVGAGI, per germline. This CDR3 comprises 14 residues. V was clipped by 0 bases and J by 4 bases, with 7 bases between them. Here the CDR3 reads CASSYSSAGNTIYF. CDR3 sequence (DNA): TGTGCCAGCAGTTACTCATCGGCCGGAAACACCATATATTTT.

The V call is TRBV6-5, the J call TRBJ2-5; D remains ambiguous. This CDR3 region has 11 residues. Germline V gene sequence: CDR1 MNHEY, CDR2 SVGAGI. The V and J ends lost 6 bases and 7 bases respectively, with 9 bases between them. The DNA for the CDR3 is TGTGCCAGCAGGGAAATAGGGACCCAGTACTTC. Translation gives CASREIGTQYF.

The rearrangement joins TRBV5-6 to TRBJ2-1; no definite D call. Trimming removed 3 bases at V and 4 bases at J, with 14 bases between. The length of the CDR3 is 15 residues. CDR1 and CDR2 from the germline V gene are SGHDT and YYEEEE. The CDR3 here is CASSSFPPDYNEQFF. CDR3 sequence (DNA): TGTGCCAGCAGCTCCTTCCCCCCCGATTACAATGAGCAGTTCTTC.

This clonotype was observed a few times. A junction boundary mismatches the germline segment, possibly from a read error. This chain connects TRBV2 to TRBJ2-5; D possibly matches TRBD1 or TRBD2 (7 bases each). The CDR3 extends over 11 amino acids. Per germline, CDR1 SNHLY and CDR2 FYNNEI. The CDR3 loop is CASEWGGQSDF. Here the CDR3 DNA reads TGTGCCAGCGAATGGGGGGGACAGAGTGACTTC.